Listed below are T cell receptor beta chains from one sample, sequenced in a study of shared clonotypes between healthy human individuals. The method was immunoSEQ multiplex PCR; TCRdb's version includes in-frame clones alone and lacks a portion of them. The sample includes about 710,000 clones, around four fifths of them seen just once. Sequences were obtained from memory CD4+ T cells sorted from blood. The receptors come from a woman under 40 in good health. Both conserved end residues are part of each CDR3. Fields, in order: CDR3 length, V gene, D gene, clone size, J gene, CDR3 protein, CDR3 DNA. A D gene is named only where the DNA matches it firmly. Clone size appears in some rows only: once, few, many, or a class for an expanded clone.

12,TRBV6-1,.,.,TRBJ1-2,CASSPPGYGYTF,TGTGCCAGCAGTCCACCAGGGTATGGCTACACCTTC
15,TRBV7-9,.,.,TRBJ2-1,CASSSAQGNGDEQFF,TGTGCCAGCAGCTCGGCGCAGGGGAATGGCGATGAGCAGTTCTTC
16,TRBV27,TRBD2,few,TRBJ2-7,CASSTGSGRVSYEQYF,TGTGCCAGCTCCACGGGTAGCGGGAGGGTGTCCTACGAGCAGTACTTC
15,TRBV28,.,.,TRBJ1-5,CASSYPRGTNQPQHF,TGTGCCAGCAGTTATCCGAGGGGTACGAATCAGCCCCAGCATTTT
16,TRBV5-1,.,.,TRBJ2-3,CASSPGGAPSTDTQYF,TGCGCCAGCAGCCCCGGTGGGGCGCCTAGCACAGATACGCAGTATTTT
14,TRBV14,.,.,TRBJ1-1,CASSQWGMNTEAFF,TGTGCCAGCAGCCAATGGGGAATGAACACTGAAGCTTTCTTT
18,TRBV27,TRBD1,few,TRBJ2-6,CASSPSGQTYSGANVLTF,TGTGCCAGCAGTCCATCGGGACAGACCTACTCTGGGGCCAACGTCCTGACTTTC
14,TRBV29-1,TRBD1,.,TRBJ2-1,CSVSGTGGNNEQFF,TGCAGCGTGAGCGGGACAGGGGGAAACAATGAGCAGTTCTTC
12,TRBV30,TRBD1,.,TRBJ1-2,CAWGTGAYGYTF,TGTGCCTGGGGGACAGGGGCCTATGGCTACACCTTC
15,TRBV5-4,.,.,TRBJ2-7,CASSPQGAGKYEQYF,TGTGCCAGCAGCCCACAAGGGGCCGGGAAGTACGAGCAGTACTTC
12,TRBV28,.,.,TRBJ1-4,CASRLTNEKLFF,TGTGCCAGCAGACTTACTAATGAAAAACTGTTTTTT
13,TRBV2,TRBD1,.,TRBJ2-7,CASSETGVGEQYF,TGTGCCAGCAGCGAAACAGGGGTGGGCGAGCAGTACTTC
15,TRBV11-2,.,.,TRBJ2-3,CASSLEALPSDTQYF,TGTGCCAGCAGCTTAGAGGCCCTCCCTTCGGATACGCAGTATTTT
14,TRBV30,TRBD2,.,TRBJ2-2,CAWRWAGATGELFF,TGTGCCTGGAGATGGGCGGGAGCCACCGGGGAGCTGTTTTTT
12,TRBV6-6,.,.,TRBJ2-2,CASRQATGELFF,TGTGCCAGCCGGCAGGCCACCGGGGAGCTGTTTTTT
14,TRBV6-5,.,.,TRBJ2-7,CASKLKTGPYEQYF,TGTGCCAGCAAACTAAAAACAGGGCCCTACGAGCAGTACTTC
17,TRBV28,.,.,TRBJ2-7,CASSFPQQVTGGHEQYF,TGTGCCAGCAGTTTCCCCCAACAGGTGACGGGCGGGCACGAGCAGTACTTC
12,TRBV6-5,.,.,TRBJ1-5,CASERAEQPQHF,TGTGCCAGCGAGCGGGCGGAACAGCCCCAGCATTTT
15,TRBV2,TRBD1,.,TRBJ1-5,CASREGTVGNQPQHF,TGTGCCAGCAGAGAAGGGACAGTCGGGAATCAGCCCCAGCATTTT
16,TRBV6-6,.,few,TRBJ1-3,CASSGPGFYSGNTIYF,TGTGCCAGCAGTGGACCGGGATTCTACTCTGGAAACACCATATATTTT
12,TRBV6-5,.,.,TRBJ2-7,CASRSRTDKQYF,TGTGCCAGCAGAAGTAGGACTGACAAGCAGTACTTC
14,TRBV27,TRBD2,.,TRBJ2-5,CASSLSTGGETQYF,TGTGCCAGCAGTTTATCGACGGGAGGAGAGACCCAGTACTTC
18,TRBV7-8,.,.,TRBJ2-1,CASSLAFGHLLSYNEQFF,TGTGCCAGCAGCTTAGCGTTTGGCCATCTCCTTTCCTACAATGAGCAGTTCTTC